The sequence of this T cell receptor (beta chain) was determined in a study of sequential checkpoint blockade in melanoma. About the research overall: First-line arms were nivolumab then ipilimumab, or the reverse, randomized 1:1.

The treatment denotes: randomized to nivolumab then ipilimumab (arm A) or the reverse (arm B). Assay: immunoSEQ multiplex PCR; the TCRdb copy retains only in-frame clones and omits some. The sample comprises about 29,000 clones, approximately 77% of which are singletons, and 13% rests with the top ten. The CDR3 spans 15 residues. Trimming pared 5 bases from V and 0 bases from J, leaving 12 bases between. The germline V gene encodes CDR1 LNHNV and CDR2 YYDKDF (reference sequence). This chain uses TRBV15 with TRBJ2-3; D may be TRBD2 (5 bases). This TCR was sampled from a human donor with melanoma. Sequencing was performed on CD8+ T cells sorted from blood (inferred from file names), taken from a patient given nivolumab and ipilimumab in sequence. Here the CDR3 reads CATSPAGVSTDTQYF. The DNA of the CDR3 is TGTGCCACCAGCCCAGCCGGGGTGAGCACAGATACGCAGTATTTT.